The 25 T cell receptor beta chains below were found in one sample sequenced in a study of response to subunit inactivated influenza vaccine. A single record per CDR3 protein comes from TCRdb applying MiXCR to the RT-PCR reads. Here the sample spans around 540,000 distinct CDR3 sequences, roughly 12% being singletons. Sequencing was performed on PBMCs from blood, taken on the day of vaccination. The receptors were gathered from a man aged 45 to 65 who received an inactivated influenza vaccine.

The chain joins TRBV5-1 to TRBJ1-1; D is undetermined. The CDR3 covers 14 residues. From germline, CDR1 is SGHRS and CDR2 YFSETQ. V lost 4 bases to trimming and J lost 1 base, with 11 bases between them. The CDR3 region is CASSPLDKNTEAFF. Here the CDR3 DNA reads TGCGCCAGCAGCCCCCTCGACAAGAACACTGAAGCTTTCTTT.

The chain employs TRBV4-3 and TRBJ2-7, with TRBD1 matching 7 bases. Germline lookup yields CDR1 LGHNA and CDR2 YSLEER. Trimming removed 3 bases from V and 4 bases from J; junction bases left unmatched: 21. This CDR3 comprises 19 residues. CDR3 in DNA: TGCGCCAGCAGCCAGGGAAACATACTTCCGGGACAGTACCGATACGAGCAGTACTTC. Protein: CASSQGNILPGQYRYEQYF.

The sample holds a few counts of this clonotype. V gene TRBV19 combines with J gene TRBJ1-1; tentatively, D is TRBD1 (5 bases). Germline assignment: CDR1 LNHDA and CDR2 SQIVND (reference sequence). The CDR3 length is 12 residues. V was shortened by 7 bases and J by 4 bases, with 10 bases between the two germline ends. The CDR3 nucleotides read TGTGCCAGTAAGGTGGGGGGCACTGAAGCTTTCTTT. Translating gives CASKVGGTEAFF.

This clonotype was picked up many times. This rearrangement joins TRBV7-2 to TRBJ1-1, with 9 bases matching TRBD1. The trim removed 5 bases at V and 0 bases at J, leaving 10 bases unmatched. The germline V gene encodes CDR1 SGHTA and CDR2 FQGNSA. The CDR3 contains 17 residues. The DNA for the CDR3 is TGTGCCAGCAGCCGAGGACCGGGACAGGGTATGAACACTGAAGCTTTCTTT. This translates into CASSRGPGQGMNTEAFF.

This clonotype was counted a few times. CDR3 in amino acids: CASSYLSGQGQETQYF. In nucleotides, the CDR3 is TGTGCCAGCAGTTACCTTTCGGGACAGGGTCAAGAGACCCAGTACTTC. V and J are TRBV6-2 or TRBV6-3 and TRBJ2-5; 9 nucleotides match TRBD1. The J segment lost 2 bases and the V segment lost 2 bases, leaving 6 bases of the junction unmatched. This CDR3 has 16 amino acids. Germline V gives CDR1 MNHEY, CDR2 SVGEGT.

This clonotype was seen only a few times. V and J are TRBV20-1 and TRBJ1-1; 7 positions match TRBD1. V lost 5 bases and J lost 6; bases outside the gene matches: 12. The CDR3 extends over 14 amino acids. Germline CDR1 and CDR2: DFQATT and SNEGSKA (reference sequence). CDR3 protein: CSAGNRGSLAEAFF. In DNA form, the CDR3 reads TGCAGTGCTGGGAACAGGGGAAGTCTCGCTGAAGCTTTCTTT.

This chain uses TRBV6-2 or TRBV6-3 with TRBJ1-2, with TRBD1 as a possible D gene (6 bases). Trimming stripped 2 bases from V and 4 bases from J, with 14 bases between. This CDR3 region has 15 residues. Germline V gene data show CDR1 as MNHEY and CDR2 as SVGEGT. The CDR3 spells CASSYAPGAGYGYTF. DNA for the CDR3: TGTGCCAGCAGTTACGCCCCGGGGGCGGGCTATGGCTACACCTTC.

In its sample, this clonotype was seen many times. This chain links TRBV3-1 with TRBJ2-7, with TRBD2 matching 8 bases. CDR1 is LGHDT and CDR2 is YNNKEL in the germline V gene (reference sequence). CDR3 size: 16 residues. The ends lost 3 bases at V and 1 base at J; junction bases unmatched: 8. CDR3 coding DNA: TGTGCCAGCAGCCATCTCTCTAGCGGGCAATCCTACGAGCAGTACTTC. Amino acids: CASSHLSSGQSYEQYF.

This clonotype was observed at least ten times. The chain carries TRBV10-1 and TRBJ2-1; D remains ambiguous. Germline lookup yields CDR1 WNHNN and CDR2 SYGVQD (reference sequence). Trimming pared 8 bases from V and 0 bases from J, leaving 8 bases between. This CDR3 region has 13 residues. The CDR3 coding sequence is TGCGCCAGCTCGAAAAGCTCCTACAATGAGCAGTTCTTC. It codes for CASSKSSYNEQFF.

This clonotype was counted ten times or more. CDR3 residues: CASSYAHLKWEQYF. CDR3 nucleotides: TGTGCCAGCAGTTACGCACACCTGAAGTGGGAGCAGTACTTC. V and J are TRBV6-2 or TRBV6-3 and TRBJ2-7; D uncertain. The CDR3 contains 14 residues. The germline gives CDR1 MNHEY, CDR2 SVGEGT. The V gene lost 2 bases and the J gene lost 7 bases, with 15 bases spanning the gap.

This clonotype has a count of ten or more. A read error may account for a junction end that differs from germline. The chain joins TRBV20-1 to TRBJ2-5, with TRBD2 matching 10 bases. The CDR3 covers 11 residues. Germline CDR1 DFQATT, CDR2 SNEGSKA (reference sequence). CDR3 coding DNA: TGCAGTGCTGGGACACTAGCGGGGAGTAGCTTC. This gives the protein CSAGTLAGSSF.

On this clonotype: A read error may explain this, as a much larger clone is one base away. This chain links TRBV24-1 with TRBJ2-7, with D unresolved. The CDR3 contains 11 residues. The germline V and J ends were trimmed by 3 bases and 3 bases, with 2 bases remaining between them. The V gene's germline CDR1 is KGHDR and CDR2 SFDVKD. The CDR3 DNA reads TGTGCCACCAGTGATCTCTACGAGCAGTACTTC. It translates to CATSDLYEQYF.

V and J are TRBV3-1 and TRBJ1-5; D is ambiguous. Trimming left V 4 bases short and J 6 bases short, with 7 bases between. Germline V CDR1 and CDR2: LGHDT, YNNKEL (reference sequence). The CDR3 extends over 12 amino acids. CDR3 residues: CASSRSGQPQHF. As DNA, the CDR3 is TGTGCCAGCAGCCGCTCGGGTCAGCCCCAGCATTTT.

Only a few counts were recorded for this clonotype. The chain is built from TRBV7-8 and TRBJ2-1, with 13 positions matching TRBD2. V shed 5 bases, J shed 5 bases, and the junction held 9 bases outside the gene matches. Looked up from germline, CDR1 is SGHVS and CDR2 is FQNEAQ. The CDR3 sequence is 17 residues long. The CDR3 bases are TGTGCCAGCAGCGGCCGACTAGCGGGAGGTAACCACAATGAGCAGTTCTTC. Translated, it gives CASSGRLAGGNHNEQFF. Filled out from reference TRBV7-8 and TRBJ2-1, the complete variable domain reads GAGVSQSPRYKVAKRGQDVALRCDPISGHVSLFWYQQALGQGPEFLTYFQNEAQLDKSGLPSDRFFAERPEGSVSTLKIQRTQQEDSAVYLCASSGRLAGGNHNEQFFGPGTRLTVL.

This clonotype was counted ten times or more. This rearrangement joins TRBV5-1 to TRBJ2-3; 9 nucleotides line up with TRBD1. Looked up from germline, CDR1 is SGHRS and CDR2 is YFSETQ. The CDR3 loop spans 15 amino acids. V lost 1 base and J lost 4; bases outside the gene matches: 4. In DNA, the CDR3 is TGCGCCAGCAGCTTGAGCACAGGGGGCGCAGATACGCAGTATTTT. It is translated as CASSLSTGGADTQYF.

V is TRBV4-1 and J is TRBJ2-7, with D tentatively TRBD1 or TRBD2 (5 bases each). CDR3 size: 13 residues. The ends were cut back, 1 base at V and 7 bases at J, with 11 bases in the middle. Germline V gene sequence: CDR1 MGHRA, CDR2 YSYEKL. The DNA of the CDR3 is TGCGCCAGCAGCCAAGTTTTGGGGGTTGAGCAGTACTTC. As protein: CASSQVLGVEQYF.

V and J are TRBV6-5 and TRBJ2-3; no reliable D call. CDR1 and CDR2 from the germline V gene are MNHEY and SVGAGI. V was cut by 6 bases and J by 2 bases, with 6 bases left in between. The CDR3 has 12 amino acids. This CDR3 is CASRGYTDTQYF. Here the CDR3 DNA reads TGTGCCAGCAGGGGGTACACAGATACGCAGTATTTT.

This clonotype has only a few counts. The gene calls are TRBV7-9 and TRBJ2-1; 10 nucleotides line up with TRBD2. V lost 1 base, J lost 4 bases, and 4 bases stayed unmatched. This CDR3 comprises 16 residues. Germline CDR1 reads SEHNR; CDR2 reads FQNEAQ (reference sequence). The CDR3 spells CASSLGTSGKYNEQFF. DNA of the CDR3: TGTGCCAGCAGCTTAGGGACTAGCGGAAAGTACAATGAGCAGTTCTTC.

The chain uses TRBV12-3 or TRBV12-4 and TRBJ2-3; D is unclear. Trimming pared 5 bases from V and 14 bases from J, leaving 14 bases between. CDR3 length: 11 amino acids. The CDR3 bases are TGTGCCAGCAGTCTTCGTTACCGGCGGTATTTT. As protein: CASSLRYRRYF.

The CDR3 loop reads CASSQDHQVAYEQYF. CDR3 nucleotide sequence: TGCGCCAGCAGCCAAGATCATCAGGTAGCCTACGAGCAGTACTTC. V usage is TRBV4-1 and J usage is TRBJ2-7; unclear D gene. CDR3 length: 15 residues. V shed 0 bases and J shed 2 bases, with 11 bases lying between them. The germline V gene has CDR1 MGHRA and CDR2 YSYEKL.

The V gene is TRBV9, the J gene TRBJ2-6; possibly TRBD1 or TRBD2 for D (5 bases each). V was cut by 3 bases and J by 4 bases, with 17 bases left in between. The CDR3 contains 17 residues. CDR1 is SGDLS and CDR2 is YYNGEE in the germline V gene. CDR3 sequence (DNA): TGTGCCAGCAGCGGGGGACCCGGGCTCACCGGGGCCAACGTCCTGACTTTC. It specifies CASSGGPGLTGANVLTF.

This clonotype came up a few times. The chain carries TRBV29-1 and TRBJ2-2; TRBD2 matches at 10 bases. Looked up from germline, CDR1 is SQVTM and CDR2 is ANQGSEA. The junction had 6 bases not matched to a gene; V was cut back by 6 bases and J by 2 bases. This CDR3 is 15 amino acids long. CDR3 bases: TGCAGCGTAGGACTAGCGGATGTTAACACCGGGGAGCTGTTTTTT. The encoded protein is CSVGLADVNTGELFF.

Ten or more counts support this clonotype. The rearrangement uses TRBV20-1 and TRBJ2-1; TRBD2 is a possible D gene (6 bases). Germline CDR1 reads DFQATT; CDR2 reads SNEGSKA (reference sequence). The CDR3 is 15 residues long. The ends were cut back, 4 bases at V and 0 bases at J, with 13 bases in the middle. This CDR3 reads CSATRLASSYNEQFF. The CDR3 DNA reads TGCAGTGCTACACGCCTAGCGAGCTCCTACAATGAGCAGTTCTTC.

This clonotype was seen a handful of times. The V gene is TRBV5-1, the J gene TRBJ2-3, with 11 bases matching TRBD2. Germline CDR1 and CDR2: SGHRS and YFSETQ. V shed 4 bases and J 1 base; nucleotides not matched to a gene: 5. The CDR3 covers 16 residues. CDR3 sequence reads: CASSTPTSGGTDTQYF. DNA for the CDR3: TGCGCCAGCAGCACCCCGACTAGCGGGGGCACAGATACGCAGTATTTT.

The rearrangement uses TRBV6-1 and TRBJ2-5, with D possibly TRBD2 on 7 matching bases. The germline CDR1 and CDR2 sequences are MNHNS and SASEGT. This CDR3 region has 17 residues. V was cut by 5 bases and J by 2 bases, with 21 bases left in between. The DNA for the CDR3 is TGTGCCAGCAGTAAGCCCCTCGGGGGGCTAGGGCAAGAGACCCAGTACTTC. It yields the protein CASSKPLGGLGQETQYF.